These 20 T cell receptor beta chains came from one sample sequenced in a study of blood T cell repertoires in COVID-19. Sequencing used immunoSEQ multiplex PCR; TCRdb keeps in-frame clones, though not all of them. The sample includes 130,000 to 150,000 clones, roughly 82% of them seen just once. The source material was peripheral blood. The receptors here all came from a man older than 75 with acute or convalescent COVID-19.

V and J are TRBV15 and TRBJ1-2; no clear D gene. Germline V gene sequence: CDR1 LNHNV, CDR2 YYDKDF (reference sequence). The V gene lost 3 bases and the J gene lost 1 base, with 9 bases spanning the gap. The length of the CDR3 is 14 residues. CDR3 region: CATSRAQINYGYTF. DNA for the CDR3: TGTGCCACCAGCAGGGCTCAGATTAACTATGGCTACACCTTC. Supplemented by reference TRBV15 and TRBJ1-2, the full variable domain reads DAMVIQNPRYQVTQFGKPVTLSCSQTLNHNVMYWYQQKSSQAPKLLFHYYDKDFNNEADTPDNFQSRRPNTSFCFLDIRSPGLGDTAMYLCATSRAQINYGYTFGSGTRLTVV.

The rearrangement uses TRBV4-1 and TRBJ1-6; D may be TRBD1 (6 bases). V lost 3 bases, J lost 5 bases, and 17 bases lay in between. The CDR3 is made up of 17 amino acids. The germline V gene encodes CDR1 MGHRA and CDR2 YSYEKL. CDR3 loop: CASSQANGGANNSPLHF. The CDR3 DNA is TGCGCCAGCAGCCAGGCAAACGGGGGGGCTAATAATTCACCCCTCCACTTT.

The CDR3 spells CASSQTVNTEAFF. The CDR3 nucleotides are TGTGCCAGTAGCCAAACAGTGAACACTGAAGCTTTCTTT. The V and J genes are TRBV19 and TRBJ1-1; D not certain. Germline V gene lookup returns CDR1 LNHDA and CDR2 SQIVND (reference sequence). The CDR3 is 13 amino acids. V was shortened by 6 bases and J by 0 bases, with 8 bases between the two germline ends.

This chain joins TRBV28 and TRBJ2-5, with a tentative D call TRBD2 (5 bases). CDR3 size: 13 residues. CDR1 and CDR2 from the germline V gene are MDHEN and SYDVKM. V dropped 7 bases and J dropped 4 bases, with 13 bases sitting between them. The CDR3 here is CASNGVPGETQYF. In DNA form, the CDR3 reads TGTGCCAGCAACGGGGTCCCGGGAGAGACCCAGTACTTC.

This clone was seen more than once but under ten times. The V call is TRBV7-9, the J call TRBJ2-4, with 7 positions matching TRBD1. The CDR3 is 14 amino acids. V was pared by 1 base and J by 9 bases, with 6 bases of the junction left unmatched. Germline-derived CDR1 and CDR2 are SEHNR and FQNEAQ (reference sequence). The CDR3 region is CASSLGSGGSIQYF. For the CDR3, the DNA is TGTGCCAGCAGCTTAGGATCAGGGGGTAGCATTCAGTACTTC.

The chain carries TRBV5-1 and TRBJ2-7, with D uncertain. Germline V lookup: CDR1 SGHRS, CDR2 YFSETQ. The CDR3 consists of 13 residues. Trimming took 5 bases from V and 0 from J, leaving 9 bases between them. CDR3: CASRADLSYEQYF. The CDR3 nucleotides read TGCGCCAGCAGAGCTGATCTCTCCTACGAGCAGTACTTC.

V is TRBV18 and J is TRBJ1-1; tentative D call: TRBD1 (5 bases). V lost 4 bases and J lost 1, with 13 bases in between. The germline V gene has CDR1 KGHSH and CDR2 LQKENI. The CDR3 loop spans 15 amino acids. For the CDR3, the DNA is TGTGCCAGCTCACTCCTGGGGGGATCGAACACTGAAGCTTTCTTT. Its translation is CASSLLGGSNTEAFF.

This chain connects TRBV5-4 to TRBJ2-2; 8 nucleotides line up with TRBD1. After removal of 4 bases from V and 7 bases from J, the junction contained 9 bases not matched to a gene. CDR3 size: 15 residues. CDR1 and CDR2 from the germline V gene are SGHNT and YYREEE (reference sequence). The CDR3 DNA reads as TGTGCCAGCAGCCCCGGACAGGGAAGGCACGGGGAGCTGTTTTTT. This sequence encodes CASSPGQGRHGELFF.

V and J are TRBV2 and TRBJ2-1; D gene ambiguous. The CDR3 covers 13 residues. Germline lookup yields CDR1 SNHLY and CDR2 FYNNEI. V was trimmed by 7 bases and J by 1 base, leaving 8 bases between them. In DNA, the CDR3 is TGTGCCAGCATCGTCGGGTCCTACAATGAGCAGTTCTTC. Translating it yields CASIVGSYNEQFF.

The chain links TRBV5-6 to TRBJ2-3; 8 positions match TRBD2. The CDR3 runs to 15 residues. The germline V gene has CDR1 SGHDT and CDR2 YYEEEE. Unmatched junction bases numbered 4, after V lost 4 bases and J lost 0 bases. This CDR3 is CASSTLAASTDTQYF. In DNA form, the CDR3 reads TGTGCCAGCAGCACACTAGCGGCCAGCACAGATACGCAGTATTTT.

The rearrangement joins TRBV7-3 to TRBJ2-3; 9 positions match TRBD2. V lost 1 base, J lost 6 bases, and 11 bases stayed unmatched. The germline V gene has CDR1 SGHTA and CDR2 FQGTGA. The CDR3 totals 17 residues. CDR3 residues: CASSLNPSRGGRDTQYF. CDR3 sequence (DNA): TGTGCCAGCAGCTTAAACCCCTCGCGGGGGGGCCGGGATACGCAGTATTTT. Full variable domain (remainder filled in from reference TRBV7-3 and TRBJ2-3): GAGVSQTPSNKVTEKGKYVELRCDPISGHTALYWYRQSLGQGPEFLIYFQGTGAADDSGLPNDRFFAVRPEGSVSTLKIQRTERGDSAVYLCASSLNPSRGGRDTQYFGPGTRLTVL.

The V call is TRBV6-5, the J call TRBJ1-1; D remains ambiguous. The CDR3 runs to 13 residues. Germline V gene data show CDR1 as MNHEY and CDR2 as SVGAGI. V lost 6 bases and J 0 bases, leaving 8 bases between the germline ends. DNA for the CDR3: TGTGCCAGCAGACCTACAGTGAACACTGAAGCTTTCTTT. It is translated as CASRPTVNTEAFF.

The genes are TRBV5-4 and TRBJ1-2, with D hard to call. CDR3 length: 12 amino acids. V dropped 4 bases and J dropped 7 bases, with 11 bases sitting between them. The V gene's germline CDR1 is SGHNT and CDR2 YYREEE (reference sequence). CDR3 sequence reads: CASSLGGIGYTF. CDR3 coding DNA: TGTGCCAGCAGCCTAGGTGGAATTGGCTACACCTTC.

This chain connects TRBV7-9 to TRBJ1-1, with D maybe TRBD1 (5 bases). The germline gives CDR1 SEHNR, CDR2 FQNEAQ (reference sequence). The V gene lost 5 bases and the J gene lost 4 bases, with 11 bases spanning the gap. This CDR3 contains 13 residues. CDR3 in amino acids: CASSRRDLTEAFF. In DNA, the CDR3 is TGTGCCAGCAGCCGCAGGGATCTCACTGAAGCTTTCTTT.

This chain connects TRBV7-2 to TRBJ1-2, with a possible D match to TRBD1 (5 bases). V gave up 6 bases and J gave up 0 bases, with 14 bases separating them. This CDR3 contains 15 residues. Germline values: CDR1 SGHTA, CDR2 FQGNSA. The CDR3 here is CASSERGSPNYGYTF. DNA for the CDR3: TGTGCCAGCAGTGAAAGGGGTTCCCCTAACTATGGCTACACCTTC.

In nucleotides, the CDR3 is TGTGCCAGCTTTAGGGCTAGCGGGGCCCAAGAGACCCAGTACTTC. It codes for CASFRASGAQETQYF. The V and J genes are TRBV6-5 and TRBJ2-5, with 9 bases matching TRBD2. The germline gives CDR1 MNHEY, CDR2 SVGAGI. The CDR3 has 15 residues. J lost 1 base, V lost 8 bases, and 8 bases had no gene match.

Only one count was recorded for this clone. V and J are TRBV5-1 and TRBJ2-7; 8 nucleotides agree with TRBD1. Germline loops: CDR1 SGHRS, CDR2 YFSETQ. The CDR3 covers 15 residues. J was trimmed by 7 bases and V by 1 base; bases with no gene match: 10. The CDR3 here is CASSLQGAPGNEQYF. The CDR3, as DNA: TGCGCCAGCAGCTTGCAGGGGGCGCCGGGGAATGAGCAGTACTTC.

V gene TRBV9 combines with J gene TRBJ2-2; a weak D match, TRBD2 (7 bases). This CDR3 region has 15 residues. Trimming took off 6 bases at V and 4 bases at J, with 16 bases between the two ends. The germline V gene has CDR1 SGDLS and CDR2 YYNGEE. The CDR3 here is CASTTRGGATGELFF. CDR3 nucleotides: TGTGCCAGCACCACTCGAGGGGGGGCCACCGGGGAGCTGTTTTTT.

The rearrangement links TRBV19 to TRBJ2-5, with 12 nucleotides matching TRBD2. Germline CDR1 reads LNHDA; CDR2 reads SQIVND (reference sequence). The CDR3 is 14 amino acids. V dropped 3 bases and J dropped 5; count of bases not matched to a gene: 1. The CDR3 protein is CASSMGTSGETQYF. The CDR3 nucleotides read TGTGCCAGTAGTATGGGGACTAGCGGGGAGACCCAGTACTTC.

This clone was detected only a few times. A clone one base away is much larger, so this may be a read error. The same CDR3 can be traced to other DNA sequences in this sample. V and J are TRBV7-3 and TRBJ1-1; D may be TRBD1 (5 bases). This CDR3 spans 13 amino acids. Trimming removed 5 bases from V and 1 base from J, with 8 bases in between. Germline V gene lookup returns CDR1 SGHTA and CDR2 FQGTGA. The CDR3 loop is CASSQQENTEAFF. CDR3 sequence (DNA): TGTGCCAGCAGCCAACAGGAGAACACTGAAGCTTTCTTT.